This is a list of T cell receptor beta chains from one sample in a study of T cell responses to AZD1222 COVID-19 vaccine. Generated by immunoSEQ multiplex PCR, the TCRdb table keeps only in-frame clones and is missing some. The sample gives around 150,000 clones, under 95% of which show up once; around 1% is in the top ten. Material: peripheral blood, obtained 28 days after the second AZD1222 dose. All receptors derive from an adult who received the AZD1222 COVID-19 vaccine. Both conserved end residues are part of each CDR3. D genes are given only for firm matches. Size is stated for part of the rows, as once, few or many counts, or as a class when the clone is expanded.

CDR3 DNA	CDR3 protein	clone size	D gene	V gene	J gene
TGCAGCGTTGAACGGTCCACCCACGAGCAGTACTTC	CSVERSTHEQYF	.	.	TRBV29-1	TRBJ2-7
TGTGCCTGTCTCAAATACGCGGGGGCAGACTATGGCTACACCTTC	CACLKYAGADYGYTF	.	.	TRBV30	TRBJ1-2
TGCGCCAGCAGCTCCGGGACTAGCGCCTACAATGAGCAGTTCTTC	CASSSGTSAYNEQFF	once	TRBD2	TRBV5-1	TRBJ2-1
TGTGCCAGCAGCCAAGCGGGGGGCGAAGAGACCCAGTACTTC	CASSQAGGEETQYF	.	TRBD2	TRBV7-3	TRBJ2-5
TGTGCCAGCAGCCTTGGCGCTAGCTCTGGAAACACCATATATTTT	CASSLGASSGNTIYF	.	.	TRBV7-2	TRBJ1-3
TGTGCCAGTAGTGCCGGCGTTGGGGCCAACGTCCTGACTTTC	CASSAGVGANVLTF	.	.	TRBV19	TRBJ2-6
TGTGCCAGCAGTGAAGCGCTCGGGTTCTTCTCTGGAAACACCATATATTTT	CASSEALGFFSGNTIYF	.	.	TRBV2	TRBJ1-3
TGCGCCAGCAGCTTGTCTCCAGTAGGAGGGACTGAAGCTTTCTTT	CASSLSPVGGTEAFF	.	.	TRBV5-1	TRBJ1-1
TGTGCCAGCACCGACGAGGAGGGCACTGAAGCTTTCTTT	CASTDEEGTEAFF	.	.	TRBV12-3/TRBV12-4	TRBJ1-1
TGTGCCAGCATTTTAAAGGGAAAGGGGAACACTGAAGCTTTCTTT	CASILKGKGNTEAFF	.	.	TRBV6-5	TRBJ1-1
TGCGCCAGCAGCTTGCAGGGAACGGGCTACGAGCAGTACTTC	CASSLQGTGYEQYF	.	.	TRBV5-1	TRBJ2-7
TGTGCCATCAGTGGGACCAACACTGAAGCTTTCTTT	CAISGTNTEAFF	.	.	TRBV10-3	TRBJ1-1
TGTGCCAGCAGCTCGTTCAGGGGGGCGAACACTGAAGCTTTCTTT	CASSSFRGANTEAFF	.	TRBD1	TRBV7-9	TRBJ1-1
TGTGCCAGCAGCCAAAGGCTAAACTATGGCTACACCTTC	CASSQRLNYGYTF	.	.	TRBV9	TRBJ1-2
TGTGCCACCAGCAGAGAGTTGGGGACTGAAGCTTTCTTT	CATSRELGTEAFF	.	.	TRBV15	TRBJ1-1
TGTGCCAGCAGTCTACGGGCAACAGGACTCCTCCACTTT	CASSLRATGLLHF	.	.	TRBV12-3/TRBV12-4	TRBJ1-6
TGTGCCAGTGGGTTAAGGAATTCACCCCTCCACTTT	CASGLRNSPLHF	.	.	TRBV19	TRBJ1-6
TGTGCCAGCAGCCGGGACACACAAGAGACCCAGTACTTC	CASSRDTQETQYF	.	.	TRBV5-6	TRBJ2-5
TGTGCCAGCAGTCCCCTACTCCGACAGCGCTACACCTTC	CASSPLLRQRYTF	once	.	TRBV12-3/TRBV12-4	TRBJ1-2
TGTGCCAGCAGTGAAGCTTCTCAAAGGGCTAACTATGGCTACACCTTC	CASSEASQRANYGYTF	.	.	TRBV6-1	TRBJ1-2
TGTGCCAGCAGCCCAAACCCATATAGCAATCAGCCCCAGCATTTT	CASSPNPYSNQPQHF	.	.	TRBV5-4	TRBJ1-5
TGCGCCAGCAGCGGCGGACAGGGCTACAATGAGCAGTTCTTC	CASSGGQGYNEQFF	.	TRBD1	TRBV5-1	TRBJ2-1
TGTGCCAGCAGCGTAGAGAATTCACCCCTCCACTTT	CASSVENSPLHF	.	.	TRBV9	TRBJ1-6
TGTGCCAGCAGCCCCAGCGATACTAGCGGGGCGCAGTATTTT	CASSPSDTSGAQYF	.	TRBD2	TRBV4-2	TRBJ2-3